Sequencing of this T cell receptor beta chain was carried out in a study of T cells after yellow fever vaccination. TCRdb fed the 5' RACE reads into MiXCR, producing one record per CDR3 protein. This table holds some 70,000 distinct CDR3 sequences, about 7% found once. The V end was cut by 2 bases, the J end by 4 bases, with 8 bases between. The germline V gene encodes CDR1 MNHEY and CDR2 SVGAGI. This CDR3 comprises 13 residues. This clonotype was found many times. Sequencing was performed on CD8+ T cells sorted from PBMCs, taken approximately 47 days after the first yellow fever vaccination. The TCR sequence derives from a man aged 18-30 years who received the YFV17D yellow fever vaccine. The gene calls are TRBV6-5 and TRBJ1-1; tentatively, D is TRBD1 (5 bases). CDR3 sequence: CASSYGGSTEAFF. The CDR3 DNA sequence: TGTGCCAGCAGTTACGGGGGGAGCACTGAAGCTTTCTTT.